This TCR beta chain was captured by sequencing in a study of beta chain features in type 1 diabetes (dated by TCRdb to 2017 to 2018). For context, the study as a whole: Patients and healthy donors did not differ in mean age, gender distribution, total cell number or subset yield. Across all samples, some 100,000,000 sorted cells were examined, and cell number per subset correlated strongly with RNA yield. In the study, recently diagnosed type 1 diabetes patients and matched healthy donors were compared on the TCRB repertoires of their sorted circulating CD4+ T cell subsets. Naive and central memory subsets were obtained from all 30 or so donors, but regulatory and stem cell-like memory subsets were isolated from only 8 patients and 8 healthy donors.

Cut back by 5 bases and 7 bases, the V and J ends lie 27 bases apart. From the germline V gene, CDR1 is SGHNT and CDR2 is YENEEA. The CDR3, cysteine through phenylalanine, is 18 amino acids long. Of the read, only the CDR3 DNA is kept; its 54 bases are in frame from base 1. A single peripheral blood draw of about 116 mL on average was collected from each donor into heparinised tubes. A BD FACSAria II and a panel including CD45RO, CCR7, CD25, CD127, CD95 and CD27 were used to sort naive, central memory, regulatory and stem cell-like memory CD4+ T cells. Every sorted population had a purity above 95%. PBMCs were separated immediately by Lymphoprep density gradient centrifugation and were stained directly, without being cultured. To minimize batch effects, samples were stained and sorted in pairs, one healthy donor with one patient per experiment. Results the study describes overall, beyond this receptor: Naive, central memory and regulatory TCRB repertoires appeared to be more alike among patients than among healthy donors. At VDJ recombination sites, type 1 diabetes patients had fewer insertions and more deleted nucleotides, which implies abnormalities in thymic rearrangement. A moderate but significant shortening of TCRB CDR3 length was observed in type 1 diabetes patients in all four CD4+ subsets. Sequencing cDNA rather than genomic DNA could over-represent highly expressing activated cells, although activation and CD3 levels did not differ between groups. Shorter templates might have been favored by PCR, but patient and control samples were amplified and corrected together, so both groups would have been affected equally by any skew. Because small numbers of individuals were included in the HLA sub-analyses, any influence of HLA type on TCRB rearrangement was left unresolved.

The High Capacity cDNA Reverse Transcription Kit was used to reverse transcribe all of the isolated RNA, meaning that expressed TCRB transcripts were what got sequenced. Deep immunoSEQ sequencing was performed on naive, central memory and regulatory T cell samples, with an average of roughly 3.5 million total reads per sample. Sorted cells were lysed in RLT buffer and RNA was extracted with DNase-treated RNeasy Micro or Mini kits, depending on cell number. Each cell subset was processed on its own to prevent cross-contamination, while patient and healthy donor samples were processed together. TCRB sequences were amplified from cDNA with the immunoSEQ multiplex PCR, producing 87-bp fragments spanning the CDR3 region. Sequencing of the amplicons was performed on the Illumina HiSeq platform. The authors processed their data as follows. Synthetic template baselines were used to correct PCR bias computationally, reads within Hamming distance 2 were collapsed, and singletons that could not be merged were discarded. By aligning reads against IMGT, V, D and J genes, CDR3 length, and insertions or deletions at six rearrangement sites were assigned. Within each subset, clonotype counts were normalized to the number of sorted cells before true diversity and Gini coefficients were calculated with the tcR R package. The overlap coefficient, calculated on TCRB nucleotide sequences, was used to quantify repertoire sharing. As a proxy for the pre-selection repertoire, out-of-frame TCRB sequences from naive cells were analyzed. As stored in TCRdb, this immuneACCESS dataset retains in-frame rearrangements with V and J assigned. A fraction of the clones does not appear; measured against another copy, unresolved V genes explain less than half of the discrepancy, and the remainder lacks a known reason. The V and J calls and clone size are taken from that table; D and trimming were inferred from the DNA. Present in this sample are 350,000 to 450,000 clones, over 10% of which were seen just once. 0.0085% to 0.012% of the sample belongs to the ten largest clones.

This clone occurred a few times. Its antigen specificity is not known. No quality values exist for individual bases; no much larger clone is one base distant. The specimen was naive CD4+ T cells from blood. Sample cell subset or site, as interpreted from the label and publication: true naive CD4+ T cells. The rearranged chain carries TRBV11-3 and TRBJ2-4, with TRBD2 tentatively as D gene (6 bases match). This receptor was obtained from a woman under 30 with type 1 diabetes. CDR3 sequence: CASSPAPKLVGRGNIQYF. In nucleotides, the sequence is TGTGCCAGCAGCCCGGCCCCCAAATTGGTCGGGAGAGGGAACATTCAGTACTTC.